The 26 T cell receptor beta chains below all came from one sample that was sequenced in a study of Ad26.COV2.S vaccination and SARS-CoV-2 variants. Assay used: immunoSEQ multiplex PCR; TCRdb lists only in-frame clones, some missing. This sample carries hundreds of thousands of clones, 89% of them seen once, and the ten largest clones take 1.5%. Treatment described: around 19 received Ad26.COV2.S at low or high dose, single or two shots; 5 received placebo; per-sample allocation not given. Day 63 after the first injection of vaccine or placebo was the sampling time. The sequencing used peripheral blood, collected in a trial of Ad26.COV2.S vaccine versus placebo. The receptors shown here come from a person aged 18 to 59 who received the Ad26.COV2.S COVID-19 vaccine or a placebo.

A single count supports this clone. The CDR3 coding sequence is TGTGCCAGCAGGAGGGGCAGTGAGACCCAGTACTTC. Translated: CASRRGSETQYF. This chain uses TRBV6-5 with TRBJ2-5, with D possibly being TRBD1 or TRBD2 (5 bases each). The CDR3 loop spans 12 amino acids. Germline-derived CDR1 and CDR2 are MNHEY and SVGAGI. The V and J ends lost 6 bases and 5 bases respectively, with 10 bases between them.

The chain uses TRBV7-2 and TRBJ1-6, with D possibly TRBD1 on 6 matching bases. Germline V gene lookup returns CDR1 SGHTA and CDR2 FQGNSA. V lost 2 bases to trimming and J lost 7 bases, with 12 bases between them. The CDR3 contains 15 residues. Written as DNA, the CDR3 is TGTGCCAGCAGCTTAATGGCAGGGGAGAATTCACCCCTCCACTTT. It codes for CASSLMAGENSPLHF.

The rearrangement links TRBV2 to TRBJ2-3, with TRBD1 as a possible D gene (6 bases). The CDR3 is 15 amino acids. CDR1 and CDR2 from the germline V gene are SNHLY and FYNNEI. V lost 2 bases, J lost 4 bases, and 13 bases lay in between. The CDR3 is CASSERPGAPDTQYF. CDR3 nucleotides: TGTGCCAGCAGTGAACGGCCAGGGGCCCCAGATACGCAGTATTTT.

The genes are TRBV5-6 and TRBJ2-2; 9 bases fit TRBD1. The V segment lost 4 bases and the J segment 6 bases; nucleotides outside the gene matches: 10. Germline lookup yields CDR1 SGHDT and CDR2 YYEEEE. The CDR3 runs to 16 residues. The CDR3 is CASSDPGQGVAGELFF. The CDR3 DNA reads TGTGCCAGCAGCGATCCGGGACAGGGAGTAGCCGGGGAGCTGTTTTTT.

To note about this clone: Distinct nucleotide sequences in the sample also encode this CDR3. This rearrangement joins TRBV7-9 to TRBJ1-1; D call uncertain. The CDR3 extends over 11 amino acids. V was pared by 2 bases and J by 2 bases, with 0 bases between. Germline V CDR1 and CDR2: SEHNR, FQNEAQ (reference sequence). For the CDR3, the DNA is TGTGCCAGCAGCTTAAACACTGAAGCTTTCTTT. It is translated as CASSLNTEAFF.

The table lists this clone with a count of one. The V call is TRBV28, the J call TRBJ1-5; D not resolved. V was cut by 2 bases and J by 7 bases, with 6 bases left in between. Germline CDR1 is MDHEN and CDR2 is SYDVKM. The CDR3 extends over 12 amino acids. The CDR3 DNA is TGTGCCAGCAGTTTAGTCCGCCAGCCCCAGCATTTT. Protein product: CASSLVRQPQHF.

The rearrangement joins TRBV5-4 to TRBJ1-2, with D maybe TRBD1 (6 bases). Trimming took 1 base from V and 2 from J, leaving 12 bases between them. The CDR3 loop spans 15 amino acids. From germline, CDR1 is SGHNT and CDR2 YYREEE (reference sequence). The chain's CDR3 is CASSLPDRTNYGYTF. CDR3 coding DNA: TGTGCCAGCAGCTTGCCAGACAGGACCAACTATGGCTACACCTTC.

The gene calls are TRBV9 and TRBJ2-2; a possible D gene is TRBD2 (5 bases). The CDR3 has 16 amino acids. Germline CDR1 reads SGDLS; CDR2 reads YYNGEE. Deletions cut 0 bases from V and 3 bases from J, with 12 bases between. The CDR3 loop is CASSVEGSVDTGELFF. The CDR3, as DNA: TGTGCCAGCAGCGTAGAGGGTAGCGTAGACACCGGGGAGCTGTTTTTT.

The chain recombines TRBV18 with TRBJ1-1; TRBD1 is a possible D gene (5 bases). The ends were cut back, 0 bases at V and 3 bases at J, with 14 bases in the middle. This CDR3 has 16 residues. Germline V lookup: CDR1 KGHSH, CDR2 LQKENI. The CDR3 DNA reads as TGTGCCAGCTCACCACCACAGGCCATCCGGGACACTGAAGCTTTCTTT. Translated, it gives CASSPPQAIRDTEAFF.

This clone is a singleton in its sample. This chain connects TRBV15 to TRBJ2-5, with 11 bases lining up with TRBD1. Trimming took 0 bases from V and 7 from J; bases not matched to a gene: 7. The CDR3 has 16 residues. CDR1 and CDR2 (germline): LNHNV, YYDKDF (reference sequence). The CDR3 DNA is TGTGCCACCAGCAGAGATAGGGGGACAGGGGGTCTGACCCAGTACTTC. This encodes CATSRDRGTGGLTQYF. Supplemented by reference TRBV15 and TRBJ2-5, the full variable domain reads DAMVIQNPRYQVTQFGKPVTLSCSQTLNHNVMYWYQQKSSQAPKLLFHYYDKDFNNEADTPDNFQSRRPNTSFCFLDIRSPGLGDTAMYLCATSRDRGTGGLTQYFGPGTRLLVL.

The DNA for the CDR3 is TGTGCCAGCAGCTTTTCCAGTGTGAATGAAAAACTGTTTTTT. It translates to CASSFSSVNEKLFF. The J gene is TRBJ1-4, the V gene TRBV11-2; D not resolved. V dropped 3 bases and J dropped 5 bases, with 10 bases sitting between them. The CDR3 covers 14 residues. Germline CDR1 SGHAT, CDR2 FQNNGV.

The CDR3, as DNA: TGTGCCTGGAGTAGGACAGGGTTCAATCAGCCCCAGCATTTT. Amino acid sequence: CAWSRTGFNQPQHF. The V and J genes are TRBV30 and TRBJ1-5, with TRBD1 matching 8 bases. Germline CDR1 and CDR2: GTSNPN and SVGIG (reference sequence). The V segment lost 2 bases and the J segment 3 bases; nucleotides outside the gene matches: 3. This CDR3 region has 14 residues.

V and J are TRBV19 and TRBJ1-5, with D tentatively TRBD1 (5 bases). V was cut by 5 bases and J by 2 bases, with 13 bases left in between. This CDR3 has 15 residues. Germline V gene lookup returns CDR1 LNHDA and CDR2 SQIVND (reference sequence). The CDR3 loop reads CASSRQSIGNQPQHF. The CDR3 DNA is TGTGCCAGTAGTCGACAGTCGATCGGCAATCAGCCCCAGCATTTT.

The rearrangement joins TRBV6-6 to TRBJ2-7; D gene uncertain. The CDR3 contains 13 residues. V dropped 2 bases and J dropped 3 bases, with 8 bases sitting between them. CDR1 is MNHNY, CDR2 SVGAGI, per germline (reference sequence). The CDR3 here is CASSYGHLYEQYF. The CDR3 DNA is TGTGCCAGCAGTTACGGCCATCTCTACGAGCAGTACTTC.

This clone occurred many times. The chain links TRBV3-1 (or the pseudogene TRBV3-2) to TRBJ2-1, with D tentatively TRBD2 (7 bases). The ends were cut back, 6 bases at V and 1 base at J, with 19 bases in the middle. CDR3 length: 17 amino acids. Germline CDR1 reads LGHDT; CDR2 reads YNNKEL (reference sequence). CDR3 coding DNA: TGTGCCAGCAGAGGGGGGGTGGAGGGAAAATCCTACAATGAGCAGTTCTTC. It specifies CASRGGVEGKSYNEQFF.

The chain uses TRBV19 and TRBJ1-5; unclear D gene. Looked up from germline, CDR1 is LNHDA and CDR2 is SQIVND (reference sequence). The CDR3 spans 14 residues. V was shortened by 0 bases and J by 3 bases, with 6 bases between the two germline ends. CDR3 nucleotides: TGTGCCAGTAGTATAGATACAAACAATCAGCCCCAGCATTTT. This translates into CASSIDTNNQPQHF. The full variable domain, rest sourced from reference TRBV19 and TRBJ1-5, is DGGITQSPKYLFRKEGQNVTLSCEQNLNHDAMYWYRQDPGQGLRLIYYSQIVNDFQKGDIAEGYSVSREKKESFPLTVTSAQKNPTAFYLCASSIDTNNQPQHFGDGTRLSIL.

V gene TRBV5-8 combines with J gene TRBJ2-5; TRBD1 matches 7 bases. The CDR3 totals 15 residues. The junction had 8 bases not matched to a gene; V was cut back by 2 bases and J by 4 bases. Germline V gives CDR1 SGHTS, CDR2 YDEGEE. CDR3: CASSFHRGGRETQYF. As DNA, the CDR3 is TGTGCCAGCAGCTTCCACAGGGGTGGGAGAGAGACCCAGTACTTC.

About this clone itself: This CDR3 is also generated by other DNA sequences in the sample. V usage is TRBV6-5 and J usage is TRBJ1-5; 8 nucleotides agree with TRBD1. CDR1 is MNHEY, CDR2 SVGAGI, per germline. This CDR3 is 14 amino acids long. V shed 6 bases, J shed 4 bases, and the junction held 5 bases outside the gene matches. The CDR3 sequence is CASSLGQGNQPQHF. CDR3 in DNA: TGTGCCAGCAGCCTCGGACAGGGAAATCAGCCCCAGCATTTT.

J is TRBJ2-5 and V is TRBV7-9; D might be TRBD2 (5 bases). The CDR3 runs 13 residues. Trimming stripped 7 bases from V and 7 bases from J, with 16 bases between. Germline V CDR1 and CDR2: SEHNR, FQNEAQ (reference sequence). The CDR3 coding sequence is TGTGCCAGCAAAGTATCTAGCCAGTCGACCCAGTACTTC. It yields the protein CASKVSSQSTQYF.

V and J are TRBV28 and TRBJ2-2, with D possibly matching TRBD1 (6 bases). V lost 6 bases, J lost 7 bases, and 15 bases lay in between. CDR3 length equals 14 residues. Looked up from germline, CDR1 is MDHEN and CDR2 is SYDVKM. For the CDR3, the DNA is TGTGCCAGCAGAGCAGGACAGTTTCGCGGGGAGCTGTTTTTT. Translated, it gives CASRAGQFRGELFF.

A word on this clone: Since a much larger clone is just one base distant, this may be a read error. The chain uses TRBV18 and TRBJ1-1; D is unresolved. There are 11 residues in the CDR3. With 6 bases removed from V and 0 bases from J, the gap between germline ends came to 2 bases. The germline gives CDR1 KGHSH, CDR2 LQKENI. Here the CDR3 reads CASSLNTEAFF. For the CDR3, the DNA is TGTGCCAGCTCTCTGAACACTGAAGCTTTCTTT.

The rearrangement uses TRBV30 and TRBJ2-1; 16 bases line up with TRBD2. The CDR3 has 17 residues. Germline CDR1 GTSNPN, CDR2 SVGIG (reference sequence). V shed 4 bases and J 7 bases; nucleotides not matched to a gene: 10. CDR3 nucleotides: TGTGCCTGGATCGCCGGGACTAGCGGGAGGGCCTTGAATGAGCAGTTCTTC. This encodes CAWIAGTSGRALNEQFF.

V is TRBV7-2 and J is TRBJ1-6; D is perhaps TRBD1 (6 bases). The V gene's germline CDR1 is SGHTA and CDR2 FQGNSA. The CDR3 consists of 15 residues. V shed 10 bases and J shed 6 bases, with 19 bases lying between them. CDR3 residues: CAIPTGPSPNSPLHF. Here the CDR3 DNA reads TGTGCCATCCCTACAGGGCCCTCGCCTAATTCACCCCTCCACTTT.

CDR3 loop: CASRGKGSYNSPLHF. In DNA form, the CDR3 reads TGTGCCAGCAGGGGGAAGGGCTCCTATAATTCACCCCTCCACTTT. V and J are TRBV25-1 and TRBJ1-6, with D uncertain. Trimming stripped 6 bases from V and 0 bases from J, with 9 bases between. The CDR3 contains 15 residues. Germline V lookup: CDR1 MGHDK, CDR2 SYGVNS.

This clone was observed a handful of times. The rearrangement links TRBV23-1 to TRBJ2-5; D is uncertain. TRBV23-1 is flagged as an ORF with uncertain function. Trimming cost V 0 bases and J 2 bases, with 10 bases left between them. The CDR3 totals 15 residues. The CDR3 DNA reads TGCGCCAGCAGTCAATCTCCCGTCCTTCAAGAGACCCAGTACTTC. Protein: CASSQSPVLQETQYF.

The J gene is TRBJ2-2, the V gene TRBV4-3; 10 bases are a match to TRBD2. CDR3 size: 16 residues. Per germline, CDR1 LGHNA and CDR2 YSLEER. V lost 5 bases and J lost 6; bases outside the gene matches: 9. CDR3: CASSLAGGLIAGELFF. The CDR3 DNA is TGCGCCAGCAGCTTAGCGGGGGGTTTGATTGCCGGGGAGCTGTTTTTT.